The 11 T cell receptor beta chains below were found in one sample sequenced in a study of blood T cells in healthy people across ages. The use of a sample-barcoded 5' primer and a J-beta primer mix characterized a second PCR of about 6 to 11 cycles. TCRdb called the 5' RACE reads again in MiXCR, with one record for every CDR3 protein. The repertoire consists of approximately 1.5 million distinct CDR3 sequences, with approximately 43% occurring once and the leading ten covering about 4%. The source material was blood. The receptors originated from a woman between 18 and 29 years old in good health.

This clonotype has a single count. The chain carries TRBV20-1 and TRBJ1-5; the match to TRBD1 covers 8 bases. Germline CDR1 reads DFQATT; CDR2 reads SNEGSKA (reference sequence). The CDR3 is 15 residues long. J gave up 5 bases and V 5 bases, and 11 bases lay outside the gene matches. CDR3 in amino acids: CSAGAGGGIYQPQHF. The CDR3 bases are TGCAGTGCTGGAGCAGGGGGCGGGATATATCAGCCCCAGCATTTT.

This clonotype was observed a few times. The chain recombines TRBV29-1 with TRBJ1-1; D gene uncertain. Deletions cut 5 bases from V and 4 bases from J, with 11 bases between. Looked up from germline, CDR1 is SQVTM and CDR2 is ANQGSEA. The CDR3 covers 12 residues. CDR3 in amino acids: CSVSTDITEAFF. Here the CDR3 DNA reads TGCAGCGTTTCCACTGACATCACTGAAGCTTTCTTT.

The chain links TRBV7-9 to TRBJ1-2; D gene unclear. The CDR3 is 13 residues long. V was pared by 5 bases and J by 7 bases, with 14 bases between. The germline V gene has CDR1 SEHNR and CDR2 FQNEAQ (reference sequence). The CDR3 is CASSNFGSGGYTF. The CDR3 DNA reads TGTGCCAGCAGCAACTTCGGGTCGGGTGGCTACACCTTC.

This rearrangement joins TRBV20-1 to TRBJ2-1; no clear D gene. Trimming took off 6 bases at V and 6 bases at J, with 18 bases between the two ends. Germline-derived CDR1 and CDR2 are DFQATT and SNEGSKA (reference sequence). This CDR3 region has 14 residues. The DNA for the CDR3 is TGCAGTGCGCCCAGAACGGGCATGGGCAATGAGCAGTTCTTC. Its translation: CSAPRTGMGNEQFF.

The chain carries TRBV30 and TRBJ2-5; a possible D gene is TRBD2 (5 bases). The DNA end is more similar to TRBJ2-7, so the J call may be wrong. CDR1 is GTSNPN, CDR2 SVGIG, per germline (reference sequence). This CDR3 is built from 12 residues. This CDR3 is CAWNGEDYEQYF. The CDR3 DNA reads TGTGCCTGGAACGGGGAAGACTACGAGCAGTACTTC.

This clonotype turned up a few times. The chain employs TRBV28 and TRBJ2-5; 12 bases are shared with TRBD2. CDR1 and CDR2 (germline): MDHEN, SYDVKM. The junction had 4 bases not matched to a gene; V was cut back by 3 bases and J by 2 bases. The length of the CDR3 is 16 residues. As DNA, the CDR3 is TGTGCCAGCAGTTTGGGGACTAGCGGGCTACAAGAGACCCAGTACTTC. It is translated as CASSLGTSGLQETQYF.

The genes are TRBV6-1 and TRBJ2-4; no reliable D call. Germline CDR1 reads MNHNS; CDR2 reads SASEGT. With 0 bases removed from V and 3 bases from J, the gap between germline ends came to 15 bases. The CDR3 runs 17 residues. The CDR3 protein is CASSEALLGVGKNIQYF. The CDR3, as DNA: TGTGCCAGCAGTGAAGCGCTTCTTGGGGTCGGCAAAAACATTCAGTACTTC.

This clonotype was recorded a few times. The gene calls are TRBV25-1 and TRBJ2-5, with a weak D call TRBD1 (6 bases). Germline loops: CDR1 MGHDK, CDR2 SYGVNS. Trimming shortened V by 5 bases and J by 0 bases, and 16 bases separated the two germline ends. The CDR3 loop spans 16 amino acids. The CDR3 nucleotides are TGTGCCAGCAGTCTAACTCGACAGGCCTACCAAGAGACCCAGTACTTC. This codes for CASSLTRQAYQETQYF.

For the CDR3, the DNA is TGCAGTGCTAGGCGGGGAGGGACGAGCGAAGAGACCCAGTACTTC. Translating it yields CSARRGGTSEETQYF. The chain uses TRBV20-1 and TRBJ2-7; 7 nucleotides align to TRBD2. The last part of the DNA fits TRBJ2-5 better; the J call may be wrong. The CDR3 is 15 amino acids. The germline V gene has CDR1 DFQATT and CDR2 SNEGSKA (reference sequence).

A note on this clonotype: The germline gene is not matched at one end of the junction; a read error may be the cause. This rearrangement joins TRBV6-2 or TRBV6-3 to TRBJ2-3, with 10 positions matching TRBD2. This CDR3 has 15 residues. Germline CDR1 is MNHEY and CDR2 is SVGEGT. CDR3 nucleotide sequence: TGTGTCAGCGGCGGGCTAGCGGGAGTGACAGATACGCAGTATTTT. This codes for CVSGGLAGVTDTQYF.

V usage is TRBV15 and J usage is TRBJ1-3; D is uncertain. The CDR3 spans 14 residues. The V and J ends lost 5 bases and 0 bases respectively, with 8 bases between them. CDR1 is LNHNV, CDR2 YYDKDF, per germline (reference sequence). The CDR3 loop reads CATSGTVSGNTIYF. CDR3 DNA sequence: TGTGCCACCAGCGGAACAGTCTCTGGAAACACCATATATTTT.